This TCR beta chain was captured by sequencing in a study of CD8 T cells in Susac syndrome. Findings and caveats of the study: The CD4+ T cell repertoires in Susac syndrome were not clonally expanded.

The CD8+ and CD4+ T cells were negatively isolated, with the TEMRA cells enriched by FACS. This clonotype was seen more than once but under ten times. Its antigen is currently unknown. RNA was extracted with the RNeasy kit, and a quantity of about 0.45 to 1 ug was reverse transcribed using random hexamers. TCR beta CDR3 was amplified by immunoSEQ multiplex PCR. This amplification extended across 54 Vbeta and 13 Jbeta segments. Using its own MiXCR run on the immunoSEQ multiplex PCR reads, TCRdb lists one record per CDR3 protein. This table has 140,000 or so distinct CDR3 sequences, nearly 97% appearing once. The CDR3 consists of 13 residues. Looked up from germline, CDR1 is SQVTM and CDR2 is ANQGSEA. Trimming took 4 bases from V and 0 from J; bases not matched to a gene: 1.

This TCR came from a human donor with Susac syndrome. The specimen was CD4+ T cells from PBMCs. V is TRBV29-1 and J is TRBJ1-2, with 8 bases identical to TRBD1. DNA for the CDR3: TGCAGCGTTGGGACAGGGACTAACTATGGCTACACCTTC. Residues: CSVGTGTNYGYTF.